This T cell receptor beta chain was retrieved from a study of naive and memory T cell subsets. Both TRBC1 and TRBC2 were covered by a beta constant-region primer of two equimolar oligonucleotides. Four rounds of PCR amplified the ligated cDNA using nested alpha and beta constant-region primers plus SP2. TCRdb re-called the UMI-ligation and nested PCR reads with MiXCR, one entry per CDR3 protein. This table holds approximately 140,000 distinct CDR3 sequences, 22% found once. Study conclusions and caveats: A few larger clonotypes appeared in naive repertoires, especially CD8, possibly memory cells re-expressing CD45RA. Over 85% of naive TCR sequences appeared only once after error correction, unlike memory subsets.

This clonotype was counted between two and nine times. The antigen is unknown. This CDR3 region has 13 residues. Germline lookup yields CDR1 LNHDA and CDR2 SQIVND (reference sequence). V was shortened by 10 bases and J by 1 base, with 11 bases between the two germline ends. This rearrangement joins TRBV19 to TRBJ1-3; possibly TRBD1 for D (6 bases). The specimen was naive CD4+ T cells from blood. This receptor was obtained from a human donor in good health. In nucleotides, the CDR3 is TGTGCCACCCGGAGGGGGTCTGGAAACACCATATATTTT. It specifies CATRRGSGNTIYF.